This TCR beta chain was sequenced in a study of shared clonotypes between healthy human individuals. Method: immunoSEQ multiplex PCR; TCRdb's copy keeps in-frame clones and lacks some. The profile shows 1,500,000 or so clones, approximately 97% of them singletons. The CDR3 is 17 amino acids. The junction had 13 bases not matched to a gene; V was cut back by 5 bases and J by 4 bases. Germline lookup yields CDR1 SGHNT and CDR2 YENEEA. The sample consisted of naive CD4+ T cells sorted from blood. Subset meaning: CD45RA+ positively selected. This chain joins TRBV11-3 and TRBJ2-2; 7 nucleotides agree with TRBD2. The clonotype comes from a man aged 25 to 40 in good health. This chain's CDR3 is CASSPRDGLVGTGELFF. CDR3 nucleotides: TGTGCCAGCAGCCCCCGAGATGGACTAGTAGGCACCGGGGAGCTGTTTTTT.